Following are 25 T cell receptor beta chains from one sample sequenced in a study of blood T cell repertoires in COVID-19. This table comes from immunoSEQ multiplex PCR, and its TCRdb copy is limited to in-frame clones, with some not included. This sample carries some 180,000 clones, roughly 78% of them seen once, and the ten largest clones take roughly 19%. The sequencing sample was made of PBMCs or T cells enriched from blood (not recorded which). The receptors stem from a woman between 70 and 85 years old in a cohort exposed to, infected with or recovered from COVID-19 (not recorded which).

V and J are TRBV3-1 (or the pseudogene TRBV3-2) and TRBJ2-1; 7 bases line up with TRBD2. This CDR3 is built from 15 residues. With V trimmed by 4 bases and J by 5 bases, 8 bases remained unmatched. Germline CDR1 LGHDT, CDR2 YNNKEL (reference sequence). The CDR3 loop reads CASSPIGGGNNEQFF. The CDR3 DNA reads TGTGCCAGCAGCCCTATAGGCGGGGGAAACAATGAGCAGTTCTTC.

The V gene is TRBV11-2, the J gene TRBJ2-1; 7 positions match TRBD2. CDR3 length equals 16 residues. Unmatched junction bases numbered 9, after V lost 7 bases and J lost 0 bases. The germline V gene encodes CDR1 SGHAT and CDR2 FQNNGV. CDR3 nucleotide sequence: TGTGCCAGCACCTATAGGGAGGGGAGCTCCTACAATGAGCAGTTCTTC. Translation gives CASTYREGSSYNEQFF.

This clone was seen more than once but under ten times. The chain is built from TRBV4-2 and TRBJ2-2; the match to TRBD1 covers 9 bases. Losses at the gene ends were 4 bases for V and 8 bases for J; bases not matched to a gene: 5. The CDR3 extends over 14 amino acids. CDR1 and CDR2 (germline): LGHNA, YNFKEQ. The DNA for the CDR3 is TGTGCCAGCAGCCCCTTGACAGGGGGTGGGGAGCTGTTTTTT. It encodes CASSPLTGGGELFF.

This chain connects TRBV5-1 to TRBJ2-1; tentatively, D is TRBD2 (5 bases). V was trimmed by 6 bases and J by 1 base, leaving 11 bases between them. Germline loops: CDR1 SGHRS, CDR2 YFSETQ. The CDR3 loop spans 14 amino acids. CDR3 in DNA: TGCGCCAGCACCCCCTCGGGATCCTACAATGAGCAGTTCTTC. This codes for CASTPSGSYNEQFF.

This CDR3 is CASSVGGKNYEQYF. DNA of the CDR3: TGTGCCAGCAGTGTGGGAGGGAAGAACTACGAGCAGTACTTC. This chain connects TRBV28 to TRBJ2-7, with 7 bases identical to TRBD2. The germline gives CDR1 MDHEN, CDR2 SYDVKM. After removal of 5 bases from V and 3 bases from J, the junction contained 7 bases not matched to a gene. This CDR3 is 14 amino acids long. Drawing the rest from reference TRBV28 and TRBJ2-7, the complete variable domain is DVKVTQSSRYLVKRTGEKVFLECVQDMDHENMFWYRQDPGLGLRLIYFSYDVKMKEKGDIPEGYSVSREKKERFSLILESASTNQTSMYLCASSVGGKNYEQYFGPGTRLTVT.

The CDR3 region has the DNA TGTGCCAGCAGTTTTGCAGGACAGGTTAATAACTATGGCTACACCTTC. As protein: CASSFAGQVNNYGYTF. The V gene is TRBV27, the J gene TRBJ1-2; 7 bases are a match to TRBD1. V lost 3 bases, J lost 1 base, and 8 bases stayed unmatched. This CDR3 is built from 16 residues. Germline CDR1 MNHEY, CDR2 SMNVEV (reference sequence).

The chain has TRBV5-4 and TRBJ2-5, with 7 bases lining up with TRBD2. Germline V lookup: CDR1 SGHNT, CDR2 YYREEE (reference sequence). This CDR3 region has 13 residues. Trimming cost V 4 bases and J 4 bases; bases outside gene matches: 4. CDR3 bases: TGTGCCAGCAGCCCGAGGGAGGGAGAGACCCAGTACTTC. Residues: CASSPREGETQYF.

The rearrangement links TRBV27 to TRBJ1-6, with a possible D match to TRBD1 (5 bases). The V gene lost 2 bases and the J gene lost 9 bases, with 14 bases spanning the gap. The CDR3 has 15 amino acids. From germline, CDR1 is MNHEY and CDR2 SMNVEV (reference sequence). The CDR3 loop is CASSLSYLGGSPLHF. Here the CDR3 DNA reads TGTGCCAGCAGTTTAAGCTACCTGGGGGGTTCACCCCTCCACTTT.

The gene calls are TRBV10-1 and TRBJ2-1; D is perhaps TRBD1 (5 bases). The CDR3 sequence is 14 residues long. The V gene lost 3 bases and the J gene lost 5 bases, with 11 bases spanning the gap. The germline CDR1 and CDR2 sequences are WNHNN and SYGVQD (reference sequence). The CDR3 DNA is TGCGCCAGCAGTGAATTAAGGGGAAACAATGAGCAGTTCTTC. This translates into CASSELRGNNEQFF.

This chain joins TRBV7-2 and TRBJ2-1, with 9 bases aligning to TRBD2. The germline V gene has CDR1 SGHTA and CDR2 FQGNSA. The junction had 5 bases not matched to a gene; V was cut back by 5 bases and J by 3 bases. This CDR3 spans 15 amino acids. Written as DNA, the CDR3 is TGTGCCAGCAGCCCGACTAGCGGCATCTACAATGAGCAGTTCTTC. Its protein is CASSPTSGIYNEQFF.

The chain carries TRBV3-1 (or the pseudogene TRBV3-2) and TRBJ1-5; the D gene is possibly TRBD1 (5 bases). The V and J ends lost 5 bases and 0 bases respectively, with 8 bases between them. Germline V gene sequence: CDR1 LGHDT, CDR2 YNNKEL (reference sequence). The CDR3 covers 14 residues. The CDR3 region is CASSDSYSNQPQHF. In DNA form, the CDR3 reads TGTGCCAGCAGCGACAGCTATAGCAATCAGCCCCAGCATTTT.

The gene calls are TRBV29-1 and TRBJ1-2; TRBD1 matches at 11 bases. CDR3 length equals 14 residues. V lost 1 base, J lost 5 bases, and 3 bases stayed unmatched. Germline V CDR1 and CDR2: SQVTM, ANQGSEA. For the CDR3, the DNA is TGCAGCGTTGAAGGGACAGGGGGCCTTTATGGCTACACCTTC. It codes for CSVEGTGGLYGYTF.

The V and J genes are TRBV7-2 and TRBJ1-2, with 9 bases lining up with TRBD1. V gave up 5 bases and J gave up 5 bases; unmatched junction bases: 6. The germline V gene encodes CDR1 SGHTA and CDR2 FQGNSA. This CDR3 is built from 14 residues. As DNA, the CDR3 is TGTGCCAGCAGCCAGGACAGGGGTCGGTATGGCTACACCTTC. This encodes CASSQDRGRYGYTF.

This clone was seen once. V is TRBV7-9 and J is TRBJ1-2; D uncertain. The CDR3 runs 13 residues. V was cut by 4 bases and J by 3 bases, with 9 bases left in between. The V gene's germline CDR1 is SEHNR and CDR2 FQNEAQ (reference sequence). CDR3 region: CASSSRGDYGYTF. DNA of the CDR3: TGTGCCAGCAGCTCCCGGGGAGACTATGGCTACACCTTC. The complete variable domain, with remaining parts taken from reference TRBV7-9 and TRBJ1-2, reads DTGVSQNPRHKITKRGQNVTFRCDPISEHNRLYWYRQTLGQGPEFLTYFQNEAQLEKSRLLSDRFSAERPKGSFSTLEIQRTEQGDSAMYLCASSSRGDYGYTFGSGTRLTVV.

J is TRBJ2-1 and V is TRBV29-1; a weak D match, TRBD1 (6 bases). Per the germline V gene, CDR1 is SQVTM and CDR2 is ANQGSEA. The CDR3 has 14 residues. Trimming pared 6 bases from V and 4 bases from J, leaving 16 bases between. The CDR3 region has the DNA TGCAGCGTCGTCTCCGGGACACTTTACAATGAGCAGTTCTTC. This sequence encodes CSVVSGTLYNEQFF.

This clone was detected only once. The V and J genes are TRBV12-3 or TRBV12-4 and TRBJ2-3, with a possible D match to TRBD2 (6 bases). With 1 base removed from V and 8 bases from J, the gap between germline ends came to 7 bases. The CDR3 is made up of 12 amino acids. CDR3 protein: CASSLGSGTQYF. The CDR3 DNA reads TGTGCCAGCAGTTTAGGTAGCGGTACGCAGTATTTT.

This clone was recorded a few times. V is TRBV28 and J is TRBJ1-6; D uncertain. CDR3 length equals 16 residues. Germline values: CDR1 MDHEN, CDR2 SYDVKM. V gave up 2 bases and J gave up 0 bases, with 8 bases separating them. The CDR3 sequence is CASSLAGSSYNSPLHF. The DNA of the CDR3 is TGTGCCAGCAGTTTAGCGGGGAGCTCCTATAATTCACCCCTCCACTTT.

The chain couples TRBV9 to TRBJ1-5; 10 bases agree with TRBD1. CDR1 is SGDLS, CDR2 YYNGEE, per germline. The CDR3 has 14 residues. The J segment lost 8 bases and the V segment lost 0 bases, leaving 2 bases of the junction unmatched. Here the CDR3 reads CASSVGQGAEPQHF. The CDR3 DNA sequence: TGTGCCAGCAGCGTAGGACAGGGGGCAGAGCCCCAGCATTTT. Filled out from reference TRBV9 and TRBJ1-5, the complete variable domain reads DSGVTQTPKHLITATGQRVTLRCSPRSGDLSVYWYQQSLDQGLQFLIQYYNGEERAKGNILERFSAQQFPDLHSELNLSSLELGDSALYFCASSVGQGAEPQHFGDGTRLSIL.

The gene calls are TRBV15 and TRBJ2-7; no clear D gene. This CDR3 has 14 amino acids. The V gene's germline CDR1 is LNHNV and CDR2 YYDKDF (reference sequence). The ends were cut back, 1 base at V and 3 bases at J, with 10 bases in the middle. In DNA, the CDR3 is TGTGCCACCAGCAGAGGAAACTCGAACTACGAGCAGTACTTC. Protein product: CATSRGNSNYEQYF.

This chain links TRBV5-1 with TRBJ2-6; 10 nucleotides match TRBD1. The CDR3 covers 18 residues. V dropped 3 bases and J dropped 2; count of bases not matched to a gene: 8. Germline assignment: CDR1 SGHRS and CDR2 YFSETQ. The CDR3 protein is CASSSLGQGSAGANVLTF. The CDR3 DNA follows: TGCGCCAGCAGCTCGCTGGGACAGGGGAGTGCTGGGGCCAACGTCCTGACTTTC.

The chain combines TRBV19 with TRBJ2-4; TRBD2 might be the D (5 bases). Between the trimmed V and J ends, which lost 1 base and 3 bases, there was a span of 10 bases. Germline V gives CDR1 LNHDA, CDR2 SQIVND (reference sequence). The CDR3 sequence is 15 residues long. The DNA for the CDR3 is TGTGCCAGTAGTATAGGGACTGTGGGCAAAAACATTCAGTACTTC. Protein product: CASSIGTVGKNIQYF. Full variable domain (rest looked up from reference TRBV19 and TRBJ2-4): DGGITQSPKYLFRKEGQNVTLSCEQNLNHDAMYWYRQDPGQGLRLIYYSQIVNDFQKGDIAEGYSVSREKKESFPLTVTSAQKNPTAFYLCASSIGTVGKNIQYFGAGTRLSVL.

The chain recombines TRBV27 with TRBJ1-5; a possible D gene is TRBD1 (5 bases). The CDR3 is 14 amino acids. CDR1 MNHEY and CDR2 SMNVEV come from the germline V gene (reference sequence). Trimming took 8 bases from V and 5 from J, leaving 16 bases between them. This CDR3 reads CASGSTGLYQPQHF. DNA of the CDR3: TGTGCCAGCGGATCTACAGGTCTCTATCAGCCCCAGCATTTT.

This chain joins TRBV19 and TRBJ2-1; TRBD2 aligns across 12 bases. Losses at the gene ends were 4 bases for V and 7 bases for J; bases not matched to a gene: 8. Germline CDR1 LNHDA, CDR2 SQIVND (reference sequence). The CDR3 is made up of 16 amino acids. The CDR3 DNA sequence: TGTGCCAGTAGTACCCTAGCGGGAGGGCCGAGGAATGAGCAGTTCTTC. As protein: CASSTLAGGPRNEQFF.

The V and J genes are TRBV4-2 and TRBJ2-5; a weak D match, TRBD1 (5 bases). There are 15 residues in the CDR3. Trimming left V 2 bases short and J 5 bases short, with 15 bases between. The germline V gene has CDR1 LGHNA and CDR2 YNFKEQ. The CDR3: CASSQSSGAGETQYF. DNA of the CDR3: TGTGCCAGCAGCCAAAGTTCTGGGGCAGGGGAGACCCAGTACTTC.

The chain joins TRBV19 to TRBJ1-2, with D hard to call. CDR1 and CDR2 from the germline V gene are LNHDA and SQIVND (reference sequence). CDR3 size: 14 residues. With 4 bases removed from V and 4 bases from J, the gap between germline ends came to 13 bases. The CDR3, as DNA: TGTGCCAGTAGTAAAAGGACGGGATCCTATGGCTACACCTTC. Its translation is CASSKRTGSYGYTF.